The source of this TCR beta chain is a study of T cells expressing NK-cell markers. Details on this clonotype: Its antigen remains unknown.

Reanalyzing the 5' RACE reads, TCRdb keeps one entry per CDR3 protein, without DNA. Across roughly 450,000 distinct CDR3 sequences, the top ten clones capture 1.4% of the sample. General study results and limits: Specificity for HCMV among expanded NKG2C+ T cell clones was not established.

The CDR3 contains 14 residues. CDR1 SQVTM and CDR2 ANQGSEA come from the germline V gene. The chain carries TRBV29-1 and TRBJ2-5; TCRdb selects TRBD2, and the lack of DNA leaves this call unchecked. The sample was blood T cells: a sorted CD56 or NKG2C T cell subset, CD4+ or CD8+ T cells, or bulk PBMC T cells (not recorded which). This TCR derives from a woman aged 50 to 60 in good health. The chain's CDR3 is CSVEDQRDWQTQYF. Supplemented by reference TRBV29-1 and TRBJ2-5, the full variable domain reads SAVISQKPSRDICQRGTSLTIQCQVDSQVTMMFWYRQQPGQSLTLIATANQGSEATYESGFVIDKFPISRPNLTFSTLTVSNMSPEDSSIYLCSVEDQRDWQTQYFGPGTRLLVL.